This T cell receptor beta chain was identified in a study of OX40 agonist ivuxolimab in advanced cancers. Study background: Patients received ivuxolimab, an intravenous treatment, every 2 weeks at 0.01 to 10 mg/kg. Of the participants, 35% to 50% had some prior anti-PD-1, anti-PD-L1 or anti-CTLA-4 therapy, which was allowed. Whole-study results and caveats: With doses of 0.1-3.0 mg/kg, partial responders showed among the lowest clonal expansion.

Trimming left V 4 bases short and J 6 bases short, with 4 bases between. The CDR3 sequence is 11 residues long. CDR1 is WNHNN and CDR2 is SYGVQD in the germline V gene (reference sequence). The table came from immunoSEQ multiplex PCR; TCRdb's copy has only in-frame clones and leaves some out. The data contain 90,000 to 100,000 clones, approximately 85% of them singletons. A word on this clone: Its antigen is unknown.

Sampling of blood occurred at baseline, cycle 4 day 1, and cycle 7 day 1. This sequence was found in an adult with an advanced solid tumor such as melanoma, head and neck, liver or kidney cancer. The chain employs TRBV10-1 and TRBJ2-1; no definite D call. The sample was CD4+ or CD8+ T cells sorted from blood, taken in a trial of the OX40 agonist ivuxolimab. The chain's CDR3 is CASSGGNEQFF. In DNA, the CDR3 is TGCGCCAGCAGTGGAGGCAATGAGCAGTTCTTC.